The clone carrying this T cell receptor (beta chain) was counted between two and nine times. Its matching antigen is unknown. This record belongs to a study of cytomegalovirus exposure and HLA in healthy donors. The study, taken as a whole, reports: Prior analysis indicated that the majority of TCR beta V segments exhibited productivity approximately 90% or approximately 30% of the time. The classifier, whose performance was assessed in both the original and validation cohorts, reportedly diagnosed cytomegalovirus status with high specificity and sensitivity.

The PCR had 60 Vbeta and 13 Jbeta primers. In the authors' methods: Roughly 11 million of the roughly 80 million unique TCR beta chains counted in a later analysis were shared. Clones were read by immunoSEQ multiplex PCR, and TCRdb kept only the in-frame ones, dropping some. Clone size and V and J calls were adopted from that table, with D and trimming inferred from the DNA. The table records some 190,000 clones, about 85% of them present only once. Deletions cut 0 bases from V and 8 bases from J, with 13 bases between. Germline CDR1 LGHNA, CDR2 YSLEER. The CDR3 sequence is 14 residues long. Sequences were obtained from PBMCs. The receptor's source is a woman in her forties or fifties in good health and CMV-seronegative. The chain has TRBV4-3 and TRBJ1-2, with a possible D match to TRBD1 (6 bases). CDR3 coding DNA: TGCGCCAGCAGCCAAGATCAGGGGCTCGACGGCTACACCTTC. This translates into CASSQDQGLDGYTF.